Given below is one T cell receptor (beta chain) in context. The antigen remains unidentified. The CDR3 spans 14 residues. Germline V gene data show CDR1 as MNHNY and CDR2 as SVGAGI (reference sequence). The V and J ends lost 8 bases and 7 bases respectively, with 18 bases between them. Libraries were prepared by immunoSEQ multiplex PCR; TCRdb keeps only in-frame clonotypes and omits some of them. The sample carries about 100,000 clones, more than 90% recorded once. The record originates from a study of T cell responses to AZD1222 COVID-19 vaccine. Findings and limits, study-wide: At study baseline, merely a handful of AZD1222 recipients were seropositive.

The sequencing used peripheral blood, collected on day 0 of AZD1222 vaccination. The V and J genes are TRBV6-6 and TRBJ1-5, with D hard to call. The source of this sequence is an adult in good health. CDR3 in amino acids: CASHIPGAGQPQHF. CDR3 nucleotides: TGTGCCAGCCACATACCGGGCGCGGGCCAGCCCCAGCATTTT.